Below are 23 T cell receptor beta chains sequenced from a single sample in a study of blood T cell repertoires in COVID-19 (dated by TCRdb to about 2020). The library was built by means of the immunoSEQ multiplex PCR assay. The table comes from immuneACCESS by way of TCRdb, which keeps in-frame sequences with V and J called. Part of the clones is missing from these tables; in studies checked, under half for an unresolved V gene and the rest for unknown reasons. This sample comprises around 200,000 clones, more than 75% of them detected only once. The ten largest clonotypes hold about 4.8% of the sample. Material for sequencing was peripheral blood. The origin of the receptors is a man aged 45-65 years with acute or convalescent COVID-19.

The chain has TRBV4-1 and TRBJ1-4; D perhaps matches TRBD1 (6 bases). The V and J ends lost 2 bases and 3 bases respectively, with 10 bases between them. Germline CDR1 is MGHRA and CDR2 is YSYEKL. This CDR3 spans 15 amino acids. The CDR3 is CASSQTGTPNEKLFF. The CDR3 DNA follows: TGCGCCAGCAGCCAAACCGGGACACCTAATGAAAAACTGTTTTTT.

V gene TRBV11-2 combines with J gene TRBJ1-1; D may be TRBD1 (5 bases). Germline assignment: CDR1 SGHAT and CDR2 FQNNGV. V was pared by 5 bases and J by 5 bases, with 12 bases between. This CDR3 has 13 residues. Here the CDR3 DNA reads TGTGCCAGCAGCAGTCAGGGTTTGACTGAAGCTTTCTTT. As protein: CASSSQGLTEAFF.

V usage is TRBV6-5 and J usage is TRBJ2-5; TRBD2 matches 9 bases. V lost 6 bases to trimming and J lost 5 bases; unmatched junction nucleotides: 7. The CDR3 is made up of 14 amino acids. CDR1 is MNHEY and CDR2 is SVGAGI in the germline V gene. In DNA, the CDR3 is TGTGCCAGCAGCCGCGGACTAGCGAGGGAGACCCAGTACTTC. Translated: CASSRGLARETQYF.

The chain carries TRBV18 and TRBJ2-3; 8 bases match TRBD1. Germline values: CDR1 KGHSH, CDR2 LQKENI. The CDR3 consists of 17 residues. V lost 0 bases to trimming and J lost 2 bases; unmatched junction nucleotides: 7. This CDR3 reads CASSPPSGQGHTDTQYF. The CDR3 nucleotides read TGTGCCAGCTCACCACCGTCCGGACAGGGACACACAGATACGCAGTATTTT.

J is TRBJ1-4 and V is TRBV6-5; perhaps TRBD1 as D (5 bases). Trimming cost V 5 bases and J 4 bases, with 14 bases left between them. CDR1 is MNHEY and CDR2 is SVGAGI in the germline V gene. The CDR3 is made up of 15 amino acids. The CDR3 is CASSPTGSLNEKLFF. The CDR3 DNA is TGTGCCAGCAGTCCTACAGGTTCCCTTAATGAAAAACTGTTTTTT.

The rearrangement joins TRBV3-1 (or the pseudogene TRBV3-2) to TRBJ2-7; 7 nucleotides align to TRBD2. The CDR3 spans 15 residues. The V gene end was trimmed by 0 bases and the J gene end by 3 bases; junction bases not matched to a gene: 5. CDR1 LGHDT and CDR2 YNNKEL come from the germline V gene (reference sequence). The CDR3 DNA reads TGTGCCAGCAGCCAAGATCCTAGCGGAAACTACGAGCAGTACTTC. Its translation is CASSQDPSGNYEQYF.

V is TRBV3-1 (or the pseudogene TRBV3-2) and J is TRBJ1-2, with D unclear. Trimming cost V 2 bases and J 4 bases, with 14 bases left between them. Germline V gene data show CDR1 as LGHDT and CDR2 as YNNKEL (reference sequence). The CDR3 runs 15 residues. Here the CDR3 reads CASSQRLPLGYGYTF. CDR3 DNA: TGTGCCAGCAGCCAAAGACTCCCTCTCGGCTATGGCTACACCTTC.

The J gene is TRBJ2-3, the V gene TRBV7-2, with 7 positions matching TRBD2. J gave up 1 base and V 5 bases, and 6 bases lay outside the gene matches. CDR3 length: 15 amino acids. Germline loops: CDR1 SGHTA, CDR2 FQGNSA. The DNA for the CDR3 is TGTGCCAGCAGCCCGGGGGGACTCCGCACAGATACGCAGTATTTT. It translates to CASSPGGLRTDTQYF. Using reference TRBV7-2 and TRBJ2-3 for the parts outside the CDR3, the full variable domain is GAGVSQSPSNKVTEKGKDVELRCDPISGHTALYWYRQSLGQGLEFLIYFQGNSAPDKSGLPSDRFSAERTGGSVSTLTIQRTQQEDSAVYLCASSPGGLRTDTQYFGPGTRLTVL.

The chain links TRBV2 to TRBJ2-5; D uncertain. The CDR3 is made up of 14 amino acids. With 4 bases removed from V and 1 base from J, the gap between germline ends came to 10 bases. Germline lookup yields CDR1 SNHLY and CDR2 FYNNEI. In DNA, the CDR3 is TGTGCCAGCAGTGTTGACAATATCCAAGAGACCCAGTACTTC. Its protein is CASSVDNIQETQYF.

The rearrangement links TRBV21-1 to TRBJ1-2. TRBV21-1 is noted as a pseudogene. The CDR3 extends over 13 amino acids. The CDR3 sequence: CASSKARAGGYTF. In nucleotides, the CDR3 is TGTGCCAGCAGCAAAGCCCGGGCGGGAGGCTACACCTTC.

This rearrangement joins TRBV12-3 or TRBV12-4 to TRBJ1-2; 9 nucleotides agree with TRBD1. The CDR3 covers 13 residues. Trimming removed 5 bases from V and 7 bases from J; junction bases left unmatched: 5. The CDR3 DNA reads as TGTGCCAGCAGTACGACAGGGGGGACTGGCTACACCTTC. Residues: CASSTTGGTGYTF.

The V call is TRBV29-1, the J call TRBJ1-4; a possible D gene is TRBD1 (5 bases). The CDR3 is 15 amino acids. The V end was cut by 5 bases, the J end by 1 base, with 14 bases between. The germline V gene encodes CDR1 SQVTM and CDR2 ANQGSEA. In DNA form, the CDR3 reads TGCAGCGTTCTAGGGTCAGGGCAAACTAATGAAAAACTGTTTTTT. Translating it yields CSVLGSGQTNEKLFF.

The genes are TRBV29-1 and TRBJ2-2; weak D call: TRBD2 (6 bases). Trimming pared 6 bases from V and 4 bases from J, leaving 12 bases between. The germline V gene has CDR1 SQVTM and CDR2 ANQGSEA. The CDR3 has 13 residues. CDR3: CSVGRDLTGELFF. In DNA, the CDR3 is TGCAGCGTGGGGCGGGACCTCACCGGGGAGCTGTTTTTT.

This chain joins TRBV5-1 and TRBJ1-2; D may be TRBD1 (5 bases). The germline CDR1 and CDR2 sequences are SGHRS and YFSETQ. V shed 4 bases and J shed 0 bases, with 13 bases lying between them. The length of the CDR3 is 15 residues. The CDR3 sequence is CASSGGDPANYGYTF. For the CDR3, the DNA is TGCGCCAGCAGCGGAGGGGACCCAGCTAACTATGGCTACACCTTC.

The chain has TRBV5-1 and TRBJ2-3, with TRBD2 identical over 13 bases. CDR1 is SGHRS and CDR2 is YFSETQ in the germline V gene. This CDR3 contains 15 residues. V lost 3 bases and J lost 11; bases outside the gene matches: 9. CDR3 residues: CASSWTSGGASVQYF. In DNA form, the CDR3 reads TGCGCCAGCAGCTGGACTAGCGGGGGAGCCTCGGTGCAGTATTTT.

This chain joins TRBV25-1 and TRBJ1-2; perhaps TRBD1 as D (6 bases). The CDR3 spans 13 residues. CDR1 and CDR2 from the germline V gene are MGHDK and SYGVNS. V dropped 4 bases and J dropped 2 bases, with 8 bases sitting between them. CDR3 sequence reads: CASSVDSNYGYTF. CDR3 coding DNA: TGTGCCAGCAGTGTGGACAGCAACTATGGCTACACCTTC.

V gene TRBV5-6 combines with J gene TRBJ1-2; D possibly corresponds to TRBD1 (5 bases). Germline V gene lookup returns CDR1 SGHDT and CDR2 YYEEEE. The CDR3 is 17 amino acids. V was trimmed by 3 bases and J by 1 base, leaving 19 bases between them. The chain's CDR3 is CASSSPSTDTYNYGYTF. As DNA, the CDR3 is TGTGCCAGCAGCTCCCCGTCGACAGATACTTATAACTATGGCTACACCTTC.

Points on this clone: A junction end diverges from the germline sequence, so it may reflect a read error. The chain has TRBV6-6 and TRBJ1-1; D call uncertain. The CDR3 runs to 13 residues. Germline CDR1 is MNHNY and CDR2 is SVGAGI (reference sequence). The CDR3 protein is CAGSPRLRPEAFF. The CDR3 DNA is TGTGCCGGCAGTCCCCGACTGAGGCCTGAAGCTTTCTTT.

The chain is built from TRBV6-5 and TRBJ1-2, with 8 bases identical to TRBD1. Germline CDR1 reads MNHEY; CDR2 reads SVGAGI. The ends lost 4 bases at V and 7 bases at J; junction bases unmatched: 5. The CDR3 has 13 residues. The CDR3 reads CASSSGQGGGYTF. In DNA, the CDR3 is TGTGCCAGCAGTTCAGGACAGGGAGGTGGCTACACCTTC.

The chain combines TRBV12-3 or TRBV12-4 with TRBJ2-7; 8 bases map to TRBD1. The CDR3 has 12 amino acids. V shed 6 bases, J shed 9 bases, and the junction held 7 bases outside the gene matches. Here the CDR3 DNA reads TGTGCCAGCAGCCAGGACAGGGCTGGGCAGTACTTC. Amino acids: CASSQDRAGQYF.

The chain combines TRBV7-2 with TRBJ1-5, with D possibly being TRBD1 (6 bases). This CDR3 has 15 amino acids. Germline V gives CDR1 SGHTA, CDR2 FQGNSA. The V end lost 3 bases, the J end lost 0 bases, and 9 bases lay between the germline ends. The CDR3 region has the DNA TGTGCCAGCAGCTTTTCAGGGGCTAGCAATCAGCCCCAGCATTTT. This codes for CASSFSGASNQPQHF.

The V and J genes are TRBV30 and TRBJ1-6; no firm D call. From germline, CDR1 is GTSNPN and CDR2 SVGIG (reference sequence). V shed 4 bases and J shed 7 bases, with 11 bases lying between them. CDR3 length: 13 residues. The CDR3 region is CAWTYSRNSPLHF. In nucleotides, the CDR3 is TGTGCCTGGACATATAGCCGAAATTCACCCCTCCACTTT.

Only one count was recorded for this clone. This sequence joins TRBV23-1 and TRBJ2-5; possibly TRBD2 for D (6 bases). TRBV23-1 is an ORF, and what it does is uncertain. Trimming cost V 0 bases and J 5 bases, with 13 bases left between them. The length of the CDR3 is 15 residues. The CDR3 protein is CASSQSRLAGETQYF. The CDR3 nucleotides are TGCGCCAGCAGTCAATCGCGGCTCGCGGGGGAGACCCAGTACTTC.